The subject of this entry is one TCR beta chain. This sample was taken from a study of T cell changes during pregnancy in multiple sclerosis. Produced via immunoSEQ multiplex PCR; TCRdb's table is partial and in-frame only. The data show some 38,000 clones, about 91% seen once. The ends were cut back, 8 bases at V and 4 bases at J, with 20 bases in the middle. The CDR3 covers 16 residues. The germline V gene encodes CDR1 WNHNN and CDR2 SYGVQD (reference sequence). The specimen comprised CD4+ T cells from peripheral blood mononuclear cells, sampled in the third trimester of pregnancy. The rearrangement uses TRBV10-1 and TRBJ2-2, with a possible D match to TRBD2 (6 bases). The origin of this receptor is a female donor in good health, enrolled as a control in a pregnancy study. The CDR3 sequence is CASSWGGGGVTGELFF. The CDR3, as DNA: TGCGCCAGCTCATGGGGCGGTGGCGGGGTCACCGGGGAGCTGTTTTTT.